This record looks at one T cell receptor beta chain sequence and its context. Around 97 million PBMCs supplied genomic DNA for unsorted samples. With 2 bases removed from V and 5 bases from J, the gap between germline ends came to 13 bases. CDR3 length equals 14 residues. Germline CDR1 reads SGHRS; CDR2 reads YFSETQ. This specimen belongs to a study of shared clonotypes between healthy human individuals. Ten immunoSEQ deep assay plates held the unsorted PBMC DNA. Only in-frame clones appear in the TCRdb table, and some are missing; sequencing was by immunoSEQ multiplex PCR. Counted here are some 450,000 clones, more than 70% occurring once; the ten biggest clones make up around 12%.

The chain employs TRBV5-1 and TRBJ2-5, with D perhaps TRBD1 (6 bases). Sequencing input: PBMCs. The clonotype originates from a woman in her thirties or forties in good health. Some clones in this sample may be carry-over from other donors' samples. The CDR3 DNA reads as TGCGCCAGCAGCTTACCAGGGGATGGGGAGACCCAGTACTTC. Its protein product is CASSLPGDGETQYF. Combining the CDR3 with reference TRBV5-1 and TRBJ2-5 gives the whole variable domain KAGVTQTPRYLIKTRGQQVTLSCSPISGHRSVSWYQQTPGQGLQFLFEYFSETQRNKGNFPGRFSGRQFSNSRSEMNVSTLELGDSALYLCASSLPGDGETQYFGPGTRLLVL.